Listed below are T cell receptor beta chains from one sample, sequenced in a study of T-cell reconstitution after alpha-beta-depleted transplantation in children. A single record per CDR3 protein comes from TCRdb applying MiXCR to the PCR reads. The profile shows fewer than 750,000 distinct CDR3 sequences, roughly 23% of them singletons. Source: PBMCs, mostly from graft donor cells, taken 360 days after TCRalphabeta/CD19-depleted stem cell transplant. These receptors all stem from a boy younger than two who had a stem cell transplant for acute myeloid leukemia, so the T cells may come from the graft donor. Each CDR3 is given with its conserved first and last residue. Fields, in order: V gene, J gene, clone size, D gene, CDR3 protein, CDR3 DNA. The D gene is left open where the match is weak. For some rows the clone size is stated as once, few or many, or as a class when expanded; others skip it.

v_call: TRBV12-3/TRBV12-4; j_call: TRBJ2-2; clone_size: NA; d_call: NA; cdr3_aa: CASSFSGWVRVTGELFF; cdr3_nt: TGTGCCAGCAGTTTCTCGGGTTGGGTTAGGGTTACCGGGGAGCTGTTTTTT
v_call: TRBV12-3/TRBV12-4; j_call: TRBJ2-7; clone_size: many; d_call: NA; cdr3_aa: CASSPRGASYEQYF; cdr3_nt: TGTGCCAGCAGTCCCCGGGGGGCTTCCTACGAGCAGTACTTC
v_call: TRBV6-5; j_call: TRBJ1-1; clone_size: many; d_call: NA; cdr3_aa: CASSSTLNTEAFF; cdr3_nt: TGTGCCAGCAGCTCCACCCTGAACACTGAAGCTTTCTTT
v_call: TRBV6-5; j_call: TRBJ2-7; clone_size: few; d_call: TRBD1; cdr3_aa: CASSYSGTEHYEQYF; cdr3_nt: TGTGCCAGCAGTTACTCCGGGACAGAGCACTACGAGCAGTACTTC
v_call: TRBV4-3; j_call: TRBJ2-5; clone_size: NA; d_call: NA; cdr3_aa: CASSQDESIQETQYF; cdr3_nt: TGCGCCAGCAGCCAAGATGAGAGCATACAAGAGACCCAGTACTTC
v_call: TRBV20-1; j_call: TRBJ2-3; clone_size: few; d_call: NA; cdr3_aa: CSARDSGTPSTDTQYF; cdr3_nt: TGCAGTGCTAGGGATTCGGGCACCCCTAGCACAGATACGCAGTATTTT
v_call: TRBV12-3/TRBV12-4; j_call: TRBJ2-1; clone_size: NA; d_call: TRBD2; cdr3_aa: CASIQGLEQFF; cdr3_nt: TGTGCCAGCATCCAGGGACTAGAGCAGTTCTTC
v_call: TRBV12-3/TRBV12-4; j_call: TRBJ1-4; clone_size: NA; d_call: NA; cdr3_aa: CASSLSDSRTNEKLFF; cdr3_nt: TGTGCCAGCAGTTTATCCGACAGTCGGACTAATGAAAAACTGTTTTTT
v_call: TRBV12-3/TRBV12-4; j_call: TRBJ2-7; clone_size: few; d_call: TRBD1; cdr3_aa: CASSFSSGGSYEQYF; cdr3_nt: TGTGCCAGCAGCTTCTCCTCAGGGGGCTCCTACGAGCAGTACTTC
v_call: TRBV7-2; j_call: TRBJ2-5; clone_size: NA; d_call: NA; cdr3_aa: CASSSPSQIFQETQYF; cdr3_nt: TGTGCCAGCAGCTCCCCGAGCCAGATATTTCAAGAGACCCAGTACTTC
v_call: TRBV6-5; j_call: TRBJ2-1; clone_size: NA; d_call: TRBD2; cdr3_aa: CASSYLAGVPRKQFF; cdr3_nt: TGTGCCAGCAGTTACTTAGCGGGGGTCCCTCGAAAGCAGTTCTTC
v_call: TRBV6-5; j_call: TRBJ2-1; clone_size: few; d_call: TRBD1; cdr3_aa: CASSYGTGGGEQFF; cdr3_nt: TGTGCCAGCAGTTACGGGACAGGGGGCGGTGAGCAGTTCTTC
v_call: TRBV20-1; j_call: TRBJ1-4; clone_size: NA; d_call: NA; cdr3_aa: CSAANQGRLFF; cdr3_nt: TGCAGTGCAGCGAATCAGGGAAGGCTGTTTTTT
v_call: TRBV6-5; j_call: TRBJ2-2; clone_size: NA; d_call: NA; cdr3_aa: CASRGGAGELFF; cdr3_nt: TGTGCCAGTCGAGGGGGGGCCGGGGAGCTGTTTTTT
v_call: TRBV7-2; j_call: TRBJ1-4; clone_size: many; d_call: NA; cdr3_aa: CASSLGGEKLFF; cdr3_nt: TGTGCCAGCAGCTTAGGGGGGGAAAAACTGTTTTTT
v_call: TRBV20-1; j_call: TRBJ2-5; clone_size: NA; d_call: TRBD2; cdr3_aa: CSANKQLAEETQYF; cdr3_nt: TGCAGTGCTAATAAGCAACTAGCGGAAGAGACCCAGTACTTC
v_call: TRBV6-5; j_call: TRBJ2-7; clone_size: many; d_call: NA; cdr3_aa: CASSYAVAYEQYF; cdr3_nt: TGTGCCAGCAGTTACGCGGTGGCCTACGAGCAGTACTTC
v_call: TRBV25-1; j_call: TRBJ2-3; clone_size: many; d_call: NA; cdr3_aa: CASKFTDTQYF; cdr3_nt: TGTGCCAGCAAGTTCACAGATACGCAGTATTTT
v_call: TRBV20-1; j_call: TRBJ2-1; clone_size: many; d_call: NA; cdr3_aa: CSVGPIPLKQFF; cdr3_nt: TGCAGTGTCGGCCCTATTCCTCTGAAGCAGTTCTTC
v_call: TRBV9; j_call: TRBJ2-5; clone_size: many; d_call: NA; cdr3_aa: CASSETVKQETQYF; cdr3_nt: TGTGCCAGCAGTGAGACAGTGAAACAAGAGACCCAGTACTTC
v_call: TRBV20-1; j_call: TRBJ2-1; clone_size: many; d_call: TRBD2; cdr3_aa: CSAVGTTYYNEQFF; cdr3_nt: TGCAGTGCCGTAGGGACTACCTACTACAATGAGCAGTTCTTC
v_call: TRBV6-1; j_call: TRBJ2-3; clone_size: few; d_call: TRBD2; cdr3_aa: CASSPTTSGGATDTQYF; cdr3_nt: TGTGCCAGCAGCCCAACTACTAGCGGGGGGGCAACAGATACGCAGTATTTT
v_call: TRBV29-1; j_call: TRBJ2-7; clone_size: many; d_call: TRBD2; cdr3_aa: CSVDVAGTYEQYF; cdr3_nt: TGCAGCGTTGACGTAGCGGGTACCTACGAGCAGTACTTC
v_call: TRBV20-1; j_call: TRBJ1-1; clone_size: few; d_call: NA; cdr3_aa: CSAATGKGVNTEAFF; cdr3_nt: TGCAGTGCGGCCACAGGGAAGGGGGTGAACACTGAAGCTTTCTTT
v_call: TRBV29-1; j_call: TRBJ1-4; clone_size: few; d_call: NA; cdr3_aa: CSVGVPETNEKLFF; cdr3_nt: TGCAGCGTTGGGGTGCCAGAGACTAATGAAAAACTGTTTTTT
v_call: TRBV11-1; j_call: TRBJ2-3; clone_size: many; d_call: TRBD2; cdr3_aa: CASSSLDTSGRFLTDTQYF; cdr3_nt: TGTGCCAGCAGCTCCTTAGACACTAGCGGTCGGTTCCTCACAGATACGCAGTATTTT
v_call: TRBV19; j_call: TRBJ2-3; clone_size: NA; d_call: NA; cdr3_aa: CASGDIGDTQYF; cdr3_nt: TGTGCCAGTGGGGACATCGGCGATACGCAGTATTTT
v_call: TRBV29-1; j_call: TRBJ2-3; clone_size: many; d_call: TRBD2; cdr3_aa: CSVSTRLAGGDTQYF; cdr3_nt: TGCAGCGTTAGTACCAGACTAGCGGGGGGCGATACGCAGTATTTT
v_call: TRBV12-3/TRBV12-4; j_call: TRBJ1-1; clone_size: NA; d_call: TRBD1; cdr3_aa: CASSTDRTPVGNTEAFF; cdr3_nt: TGTGCCAGCAGCACGGACAGGACACCAGTTGGGAACACTGAAGCTTTCTTT
v_call: TRBV24-1; j_call: TRBJ2-3; clone_size: few; d_call: NA; cdr3_aa: CATSDFEKDTQYF; cdr3_nt: TGTGCCACCAGTGATTTCGAGAAGGATACGCAGTATTTT
v_call: TRBV5-1; j_call: TRBJ1-1; clone_size: NA; d_call: NA; cdr3_aa: CASSPALIGDTEAFF; cdr3_nt: TGCGCCAGCAGCCCGGCCCTTATTGGGGACACTGAAGCTTTCTTT
v_call: TRBV12-3/TRBV12-4; j_call: TRBJ1-5; clone_size: NA; d_call: TRBD1; cdr3_aa: CASTLQQGGKVQPQHF; cdr3_nt: TGTGCCAGCACCCTTCAACAGGGGGGGAAGGTTCAGCCCCAGCATTTT
v_call: TRBV6-1; j_call: TRBJ1-2; clone_size: NA; d_call: NA; cdr3_aa: CASSPWGGGYGYTF; cdr3_nt: TGTGCCAGCAGCCCCTGGGGGGGCGGCTATGGCTACACCTTC
v_call: TRBV6-5; j_call: TRBJ2-1; clone_size: many; d_call: TRBD2; cdr3_aa: CASKTSVGSYNEQFF; cdr3_nt: TGTGCCAGCAAGACTAGCGTTGGGTCCTACAATGAGCAGTTCTTC
v_call: TRBV29-1; j_call: TRBJ2-1; clone_size: many; d_call: TRBD2; cdr3_aa: CSVLGVAGLYNEQFF; cdr3_nt: TGCAGCGTCCTGGGAGTAGCGGGACTCTACAATGAGCAGTTCTTC
v_call: TRBV15; j_call: TRBJ1-4; clone_size: NA; d_call: NA; cdr3_aa: CATSRDPRGRNEKLFF; cdr3_nt: TGTGCCACCAGCAGAGATCCGAGGGGGAGGAATGAAAAACTGTTTTTT
v_call: TRBV3-1; j_call: TRBJ2-4; clone_size: few; d_call: NA; cdr3_aa: CASSQDCPLERLAKNIQYF; cdr3_nt: TGTGCCAGCAGCCAAGACTGCCCCCTGGAGCGACTAGCCAAAAACATTCAGTACTTC
v_call: TRBV12-3/TRBV12-4; j_call: TRBJ2-3; clone_size: many; d_call: NA; cdr3_aa: CASSLNTPGLDTQYF; cdr3_nt: TGTGCCAGCAGTTTAAATACGCCGGGACTAGATACGCAGTATTTT
v_call: TRBV3-1; j_call: TRBJ1-6; clone_size: many; d_call: TRBD1; cdr3_aa: CASSQGQGEGGIYNSPLHF; cdr3_nt: TGTGCCAGCAGCCAAGGACAGGGGGAAGGAGGGATTTATAATTCACCCCTCCACTTT
v_call: TRBV10-3; j_call: TRBJ2-1; clone_size: few; d_call: NA; cdr3_aa: CAMGPGANEQFF; cdr3_nt: TGTGCCATGGGCCCAGGGGCCAATGAGCAGTTCTTC
v_call: TRBV4-2; j_call: TRBJ2-1; clone_size: NA; d_call: NA; cdr3_aa: CASSQVEPSSYNEQFF; cdr3_nt: TGTGCCAGCAGCCAAGTCGAGCCAAGCTCCTACAATGAGCAGTTCTTC
v_call: TRBV10-3; j_call: TRBJ2-4; clone_size: NA; d_call: TRBD2; cdr3_aa: CAISPPYSGGEKNIQYF; cdr3_nt: TGTGCCATCAGCCCTCCTTATAGCGGGGGCGAAAAAAACATTCAGTACTTC
v_call: TRBV3-1; j_call: TRBJ1-1; clone_size: few; d_call: TRBD1; cdr3_aa: CASKPRQGASTEAFF; cdr3_nt: TGTGCCAGCAAGCCCCGACAGGGCGCCTCCACTGAAGCTTTCTTT
v_call: TRBV20-1; j_call: TRBJ2-7; clone_size: many; d_call: TRBD1; cdr3_aa: CSARTDRAGEQYF; cdr3_nt: TGCAGTGCTAGAACGGACAGGGCAGGCGAGCAGTACTTC
v_call: TRBV6-4; j_call: TRBJ2-1; clone_size: few; d_call: TRBD2; cdr3_aa: CASSDAGVNEQFF; cdr3_nt: TGTGCCAGCAGTGACGCGGGGGTGAATGAGCAGTTCTTC
v_call: TRBV7-2; j_call: TRBJ2-5; clone_size: NA; d_call: NA; cdr3_aa: CASSLAIVAIQETQYF; cdr3_nt: TGTGCCAGCAGCTTAGCTATAGTGGCTATTCAAGAGACCCAGTACTTC